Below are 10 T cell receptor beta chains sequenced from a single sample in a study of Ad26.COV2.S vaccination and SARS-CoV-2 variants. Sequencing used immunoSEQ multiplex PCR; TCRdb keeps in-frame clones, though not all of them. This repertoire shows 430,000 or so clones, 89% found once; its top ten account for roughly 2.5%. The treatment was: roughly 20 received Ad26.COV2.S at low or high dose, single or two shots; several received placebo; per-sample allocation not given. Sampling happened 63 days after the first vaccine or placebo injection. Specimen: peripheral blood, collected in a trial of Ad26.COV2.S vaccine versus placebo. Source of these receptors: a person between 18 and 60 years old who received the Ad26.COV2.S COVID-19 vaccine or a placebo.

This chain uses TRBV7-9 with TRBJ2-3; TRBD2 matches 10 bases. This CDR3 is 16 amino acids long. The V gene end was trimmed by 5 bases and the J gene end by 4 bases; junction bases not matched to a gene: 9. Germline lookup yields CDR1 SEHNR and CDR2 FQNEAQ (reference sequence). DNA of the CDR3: TGTGCCAGCAGCATACTAGCGGGGTTATGGGCAGATACGCAGTATTTT. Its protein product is CASSILAGLWADTQYF.

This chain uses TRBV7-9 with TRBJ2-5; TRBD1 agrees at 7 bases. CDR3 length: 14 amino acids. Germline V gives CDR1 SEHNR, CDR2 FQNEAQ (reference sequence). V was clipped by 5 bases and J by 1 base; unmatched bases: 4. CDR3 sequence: CASSPTGVQETQYF. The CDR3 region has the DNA TGTGCCAGCAGCCCTACAGGGGTCCAAGAGACCCAGTACTTC. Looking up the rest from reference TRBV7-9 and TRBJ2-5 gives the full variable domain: DTGVSQNPRHKITKRGQNVTFRCDPISEHNRLYWYRQTLGQGPEFLTYFQNEAQLEKSRLLSDRFSAERPKGSFSTLEIQRTEQGDSAMYLCASSPTGVQETQYFGPGTRLLVL.

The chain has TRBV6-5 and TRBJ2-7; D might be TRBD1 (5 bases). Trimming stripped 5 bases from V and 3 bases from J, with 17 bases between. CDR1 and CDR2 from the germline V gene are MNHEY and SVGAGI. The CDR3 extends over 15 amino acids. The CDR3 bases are TGTGCCAGCAGTAGTGTAGGGATAAGGGGCTACGAGCAGTACTTC. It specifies CASSSVGIRGYEQYF.

CDR3 loop: CASSPPSGQGNTGELFF. The DNA for the CDR3 is TGTGCCAGCAGTCCACCTTCGGGACAGGGGAACACCGGGGAGCTGTTTTTT. This chain uses TRBV6-6 with TRBJ2-2; 9 positions match TRBD1. The CDR3 extends over 17 amino acids. V lost 5 bases to trimming and J lost 1 base; unmatched junction nucleotides: 8. Germline values: CDR1 MNHNY, CDR2 SVGAGI (reference sequence).

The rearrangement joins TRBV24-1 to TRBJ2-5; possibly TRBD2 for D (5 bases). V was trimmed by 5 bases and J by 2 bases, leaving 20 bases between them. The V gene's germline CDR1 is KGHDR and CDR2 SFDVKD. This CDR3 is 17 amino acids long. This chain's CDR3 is CATSAPPARADQETQYF. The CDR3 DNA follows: TGTGCCACCAGTGCCCCCCCGGCGCGAGCGGATCAAGAGACCCAGTACTTC.

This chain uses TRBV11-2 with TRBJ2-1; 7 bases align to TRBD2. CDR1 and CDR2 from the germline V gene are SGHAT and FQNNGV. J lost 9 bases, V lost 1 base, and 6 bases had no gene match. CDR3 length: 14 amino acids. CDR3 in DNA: TGTGCCAGCAGCTTAGTCGGCGGGGGAGGTGAGCAGTTCTTC. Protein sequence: CASSLVGGGGEQFF.

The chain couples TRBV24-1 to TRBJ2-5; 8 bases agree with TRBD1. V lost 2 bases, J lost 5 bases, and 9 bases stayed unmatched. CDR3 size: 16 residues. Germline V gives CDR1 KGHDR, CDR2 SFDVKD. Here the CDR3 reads CATSDSKQGVGETQYF. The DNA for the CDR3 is TGTGCCACCAGTGATTCGAAACAGGGGGTCGGGGAGACCCAGTACTTC.

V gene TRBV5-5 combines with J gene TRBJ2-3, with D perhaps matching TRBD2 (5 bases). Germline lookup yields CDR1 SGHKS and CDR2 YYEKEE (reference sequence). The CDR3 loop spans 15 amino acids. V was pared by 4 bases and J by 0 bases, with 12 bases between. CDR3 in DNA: TGTGCCAGCAGCCTCGACTACGGTAGCACAGATACGCAGTATTTT. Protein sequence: CASSLDYGSTDTQYF.

The chain's CDR3 is CASSVDRGPYYNSPLHF. Here the CDR3 DNA reads TGTGCCAGCAGCGTCGACAGGGGGCCGTACTATAATTCACCCCTCCACTTT. The rearrangement uses TRBV9 and TRBJ1-6, with 10 bases lining up with TRBD1. CDR1 is SGDLS and CDR2 is YYNGEE in the germline V gene. This CDR3 region has 17 residues. Trimming removed 2 bases from V and 3 bases from J; junction bases left unmatched: 5.

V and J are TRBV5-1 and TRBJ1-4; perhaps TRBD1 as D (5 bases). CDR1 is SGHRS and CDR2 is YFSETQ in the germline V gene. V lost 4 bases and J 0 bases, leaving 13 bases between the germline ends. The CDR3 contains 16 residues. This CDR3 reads CASSTYRKPTNEKLFF. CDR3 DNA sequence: TGCGCCAGCAGCACCTACAGGAAACCAACTAATGAAAAACTGTTTTTT.